Reported below is one TCR beta chain. Here immunoSEQ multiplex PCR was the method, and the copy in TCRdb shows in-frame clones only, minus some. Of 25,000 to 35,000 clones in the sample, roughly nine tenths are singletons; the top ten hold about 5.4%. The CDR3 is made up of 12 amino acids. Germline V lookup: CDR1 MDHEN, CDR2 SYDVKM. V lost 6 bases and J lost 8, with 13 bases in between. The data were obtained in a study of T cell changes during pregnancy in multiple sclerosis. The TCR originated in a female donor with multiple sclerosis, enrolled in a pregnancy study. This sample comprised CD8+ T cells from peripheral blood mononuclear cells, obtained in the first trimester of pregnancy. The chain is built from TRBV28 and TRBJ1-1; D is ambiguous. CDR3 sequence reads: CASSLGGREAFF. The CDR3 coding sequence is TGTGCCAGCAGCCTGGGAGGGAGAGAAGCTTTCTTT.